Listed here are 2 T cell receptor beta chains from one sample, sequenced in a study of blood T cell repertoires in COVID-19. Repertoires were generated with immunoSEQ multiplex PCR, while TCRdb's copy carries only in-frame clones and drops some. The data contain some 250,000 clones, roughly 90% of them singletons. Sequencing input: peripheral blood. The source is a man aged 55 to 70 with acute or convalescent COVID-19.

Only one count was recorded for this clone. The chain combines TRBV4-2 with TRBJ2-3; tentative D call: TRBD1 (6 bases). The ends were cut back, 4 bases at V and 0 bases at J, with 14 bases in the middle. The CDR3 runs to 16 residues. The germline V gene has CDR1 LGHNA and CDR2 YNFKEQ. For the CDR3, the DNA is TGTGCCAGCAGCCCCTGGGGCCAGGGGAGCACAGATACGCAGTATTTT. The encoded protein is CASSPWGQGSTDTQYF.

V gene TRBV11-3 combines with J gene TRBJ2-2; D is ambiguous. CDR1 SGHNT and CDR2 YENEEA come from the germline V gene. Deletions cut 5 bases from V and 5 bases from J, with 6 bases between. The CDR3 sequence is 12 residues long. Here the CDR3 reads CASSPLTGELFF. CDR3 bases: TGTGCCAGCAGCCCCCTTACCGGGGAGCTGTTTTTT.